This is a list of T cell receptor beta chains from one sample in a study of blood T cell repertoires in COVID-19. The assay was immunoSEQ multiplex PCR, and TCRdb's table has in-frame clones only and misses some. The table includes some 200,000 clones, 80% detected once. The sequencing input was peripheral blood. Receptors were obtained from a human donor in a cohort sampled during active COVID-19. Each CDR3 is given with its conserved first and last residue. The D gene is left open where the match is weak. Clone sizes are given selectively: once, few, many, or a class where the clone is expanded.

J | size | V | D | CDR3 | DNA
TRBJ1-3 | once | TRBV6-6 | TRBD1 | CASTQGAGNTIYF | TGTGCCAGCACTCAGGGGGCTGGAAACACCATATATTTT
TRBJ2-7 | . | TRBV20-1 | . | CSARPLYEQYF | TGCAGTGCTAGACCCCTCTACGAGCAGTACTTC
TRBJ2-2 | . | TRBV7-9 | . | CASSKGGVVVPGELFF | TGTGCCAGCAGTAAAGGAGGGGTTGTGGTCCCCGGGGAGCTGTTTTTT
TRBJ2-2 | . | TRBV27 | . | CASSFSWGQNTGELFF | TGTGCCAGCAGTTTTTCCTGGGGGCAGAACACCGGGGAGCTGTTTTTT
TRBJ1-1 | . | TRBV6-5 | TRBD1 | CASPRQGFNTEAFF | TGTGCCAGCCCCAGACAGGGTTTTAACACTGAAGCTTTCTTT
TRBJ1-2 | . | TRBV6-5 | TRBD1 | CASRRTRGRGYGYTF | TGTGCCAGCAGGCGAACCAGGGGGCGCGGCTATGGCTACACCTTC
TRBJ1-5 | . | TRBV7-8 | . | CASSKGGTAGLQPQHF | TGTGCCAGCAGCAAAGGTGGGACGGCGGGGCTCCAGCCCCAGCATTTT
TRBJ2-1 | . | TRBV5-4 | TRBD2 | CASSLTSGRVNEQFF | TGTGCCAGCAGCTTAACTAGCGGGAGGGTTAATGAGCAGTTCTTC
TRBJ1-1 | . | TRBV10-3 | . | CAIKRAGVATEAFF | TGTGCCATCAAGAGGGCAGGTGTGGCCACTGAAGCTTTCTTT
TRBJ1-1 | . | TRBV19 | . | CASSLQGRYTEAFF | TGTGCCAGTAGTTTGCAGGGGCGGTACACTGAAGCTTTCTTT
TRBJ2-7 | . | TRBV5-1 | TRBD1 | CASTIQGAEYEQYF | TGCGCCAGCACCATACAGGGGGCCGAGTACGAGCAGTACTTC
TRBJ2-7 | . | TRBV5-1 | TRBD1 | CASSLGRPGTGGAYEQYF | TGCGCCAGCAGCTTGGGGAGACCCGGGACAGGGGGAGCCTACGAGCAGTACTTC
TRBJ1-1 | . | TRBV12-3/TRBV12-4 | . | CASSFQDLTEAFF | TGTGCCAGCAGTTTCCAGGATCTAACTGAAGCTTTCTTT